Given below is one T cell receptor beta chain in context. This study enrolled people aged 18 to 89 from 24 US geographic areas. Membership in each cohort depended on participant-reported clinical history. V trimming: 2 bases; J trimming: 4 bases; junction bases outside the gene matches: 12. The germline V gene has CDR1 SGHKS and CDR2 YYEKEE (reference sequence). This CDR3 has 18 residues. The source of the sample is a study of blood T cell repertoires in COVID-19. In the study overall: Samples taken during acute and convalescent COVID-19 were collected in the United States, Italy and Spain.

Repertoires were generated with immunoSEQ multiplex PCR, while TCRdb's copy carries only in-frame clones and drops some. The sample has approximately 500,000 clones; roughly 90% are singletons. The chain combines TRBV5-5 with TRBJ1-3; TRBD1 aligns across 10 bases. The sample comprised PBMCs or T cells enriched from blood (not recorded which). The sequence was collected from a woman aged 40 to 50 who had recovered from COVID-19. The CDR3 coding sequence is TGTGCCAGCAGCTTAAAGATAGCGGGACAGGGGCGAGGAAACACCATATATTTT. It yields the protein CASSLKIAGQGRGNTIYF.